This is a list of T cell receptor beta chains from one sample in a study of hypomethylating agent response in myelodysplastic syndrome. The assay was immunoSEQ multiplex PCR, and TCRdb's table has in-frame clones only and misses some. The sample consists of 6,500 or so clones, around nine tenths of them appearing once. The sample here was bone marrow, taken before or after starting hypomethylating agent treatment for myelodysplastic syndrome (not recorded which). The receptors shown here come from a human donor with myelodysplastic syndrome. Each CDR3 is given with its conserved first and last residue. The order of the fields is V gene, J gene, clone size, D gene, CDR3 protein, CDR3 DNA. A D gene is named only where the DNA matches it firmly. Clone size is shown for a subset of rows, as once, few, many or a class of expanded clone.

TRBV28	TRBJ1-3	once	TRBD1	CASSHRGQGGNTIYF	TGTGCCAGCAGTCACAGGGGGCAGGGCGGAAACACCATATATTTT
TRBV5-1	TRBJ2-5	NA	TRBD2	CASSPRLAGGQETQYF	TGCGCCAGCAGCCCCCGGCTAGCGGGGGGGCAAGAGACCCAGTACTTC
TRBV7-6	TRBJ1-4	once	NA	CASSTGGGRSVNEKLFF	TGTGCCAGCAGCACCGGTGGGGGTCGATCGGTTAATGAAAAACTGTTTTTT
TRBV5-1	TRBJ1-1	NA	NA	CASSSPPQVSEAFF	TGCGCCAGCAGCTCCCCCCCGCAGGTCTCTGAAGCTTTCTTT
TRBV19	TRBJ1-5	NA	NA	CASSMTGGSNQPQHF	TGTGCCAGTAGTATGACGGGAGGTAGCAATCAGCCCCAGCATTTT
TRBV4-2	TRBJ1-2	NA	NA	CASSQDRNTGYTF	TGTGCCAGCAGCCAAGATCGTAATACAGGCTACACCTTC
TRBV15	TRBJ2-1	NA	NA	CATSRELLGDEQFF	TGTGCCACCAGCAGAGAACTCCTGGGGGATGAGCAGTTCTTC
TRBV9	TRBJ2-7	few	NA	CASSVWGGGMDEQYF	TGTGCCAGCAGCGTCTGGGGCGGCGGCATGGACGAGCAGTACTTC
TRBV4-3	TRBJ2-7	NA	TRBD1	CASSQVHRGHEQYF	TGCGCCAGCAGCCAAGTTCACAGGGGCCACGAGCAGTACTTC
TRBV18	TRBJ1-3	NA	NA	CASSPTGLSGNTIYF	TGTGCCAGCTCACCGACTGGGTTGTCTGGAAACACCATATATTTT
TRBV7-9	TRBJ1-3	NA	NA	CASSFSADTIYF	TGTGCCAGCAGCTTTAGTGCAGACACCATATATTTT
TRBV10-1	TRBJ1-2	NA	NA	CASSQGHLYGYTF	TGCGCCAGCAGCCAGGGACACCTCTATGGCTACACCTTC
TRBV4-2	TRBJ2-1	NA	NA	CASSQDRWGGPYNEQFF	TGTGCCAGCAGCCAAGATCGCTGGGGGGGCCCCTACAATGAGCAGTTCTTC
TRBV30	TRBJ1-5	NA	NA	CAWTPGRGQPQHF	TGTGCCTGGACTCCCGGGCGGGGGCAGCCCCAGCATTTT
TRBV4-1	TRBJ1-1	NA	NA	CASSRPIPPEAFF	TGCGCCAGCAGCCGACCAATACCCCCTGAAGCTTTCTTT
TRBV4-2	TRBJ1-3	NA	NA	CASSQEWQGNTTYF	TGTGCCAGCAGCCAAGAGTGGCAGGGAAACACCACATATTTT
TRBV19	TRBJ2-5	NA	NA	CASSRAGQETQYF	TGTGCCAGTAGTAGGGCAGGGCAAGAGACCCAGTACTTC
TRBV25-1	TRBJ2-1	NA	TRBD1	CASSAPRDRAGEQFF	TGTGCCAGCAGTGCACCCCGGGACAGGGCTGGTGAGCAGTTCTTC
TRBV13	TRBJ1-5	NA	NA	CASSFRGEGQPQHF	TGTGCCAGCAGCTTTCGGGGGGAAGGTCAGCCCCAGCATTTT
TRBV6-1	TRBJ2-7	NA	NA	CASSWSRDTYEQYF	TGTGCCAGCAGTTGGTCCCGGGACACCTACGAGCAGTACTTC
TRBV6-1	TRBJ1-1	NA	NA	CASRENKGRNTEAFF	TGTGCCAGTAGAGAAAATAAAGGTAGGAACACTGAAGCTTTCTTT
TRBV2	TRBJ2-1	NA	NA	CASSPTRYNEQFF	TGTGCCAGCAGTCCGACTCGCTACAATGAGCAGTTCTTC
TRBV7-8	TRBJ2-7	NA	NA	CASSLENRYEQYF	TGTGCCAGCAGCTTAGAGAACAGATACGAGCAGTACTTC
TRBV29-1	TRBJ2-3	NA	NA	CSVEDLLNTQYF	TGCAGCGTTGAAGATCTGTTGAATACGCAGTATTTT
TRBV18	TRBJ1-1	NA	TRBD1	CASSPDRVTEAFF	TGTGCCAGCTCACCGGACAGGGTCACTGAAGCTTTCTTT
TRBV25-1	TRBJ2-2	few	NA	CASSELAGVDTGELFF	TGTGCCAGCAGTGAACTGGCAGGGGTGGACACCGGGGAGCTGTTTTTT
TRBV4-2	TRBJ2-1	NA	TRBD2	CASSHTGGPPYNEQFF	TGTGCCAGCAGCCACACGGGGGGGCCCCCCTACAATGAGCAGTTCTTC
TRBV2	TRBJ1-4	NA	NA	CASSEEVPGKLFF	TGTGCCAGCAGTGAAGAAGTCCCGGGAAAACTGTTTTTT
TRBV4-3	TRBJ1-4	NA	NA	CASSQDYAGKLFF	TGCGCCAGCAGCCAAGACTACGCGGGAAAACTGTTTTTT
TRBV5-1	TRBJ2-5	NA	NA	CASSLALDSQETQYF	TGCGCCAGCAGCTTGGCCCTGGACAGCCAAGAGACCCAGTACTTC
TRBV5-1	TRBJ1-2	NA	NA	CASSLVIGSSYGYTF	TGCGCCAGCAGCTTGGTTATAGGGAGTTCCTATGGCTACACCTTC
TRBV6-5	TRBJ1-6	NA	NA	CASSRRTGFLTLHF	TGTGCCAGCAGTCGCCGGACCGGATTCTTGACCCTCCACTTT
TRBV5-3	TRBJ1-2	NA	NA	CARIFRGRADPNYGYTF	TGTGCCAGAATATTCCGTGGTAGGGCAGACCCCAACTATGGCTACACCTTC